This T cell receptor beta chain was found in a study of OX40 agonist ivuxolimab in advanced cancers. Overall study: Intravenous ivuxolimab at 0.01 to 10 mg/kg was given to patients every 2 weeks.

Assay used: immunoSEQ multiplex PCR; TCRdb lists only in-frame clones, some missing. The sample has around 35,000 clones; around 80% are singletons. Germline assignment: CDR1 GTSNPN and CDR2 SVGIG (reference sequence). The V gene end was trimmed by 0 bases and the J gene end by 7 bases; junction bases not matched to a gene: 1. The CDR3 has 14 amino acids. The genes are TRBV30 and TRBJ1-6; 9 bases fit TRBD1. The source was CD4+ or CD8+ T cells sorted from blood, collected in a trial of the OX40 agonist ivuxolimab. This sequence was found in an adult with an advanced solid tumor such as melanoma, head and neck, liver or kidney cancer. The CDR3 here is CAWSVGTGNSPLHF. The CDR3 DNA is TGTGCCTGGAGTGTAGGGACAGGGAATTCACCCCTCCACTTT.